Listed here are 21 T cell receptor beta chains from one sample, sequenced in a study of control samples from healthy donors and cancer patients (TCRdb year 2020). Receptors were amplified or captured by the immunoSEQ multiplex PCR assay. The source is immuneACCESS, and TCRdb retained only in-frame sequences with V and J called. Part of the clones is not carried over; for the studies checked, unresolved V genes explain less than half of this, and the remainder is unexplained. The sample table contains 120,000 or so clones; only one count was recorded for 80% to 90% of them. Of the sample, over 2.5% falls within the top ten clones. Sequenced input: blood. The receptors come from a man aged 55 to 70 in good health.

The CDR3 nucleotides read TGTGCCAGCAGCCCGTCGGTGAACACCGGGGAGCTGTTTTTT. Protein: CASSPSVNTGELFF. V gene TRBV5-4 combines with J gene TRBJ2-2; D uncertain. The CDR3 contains 14 residues. V was pared by 4 bases and J by 1 base, with 8 bases between. The germline V gene has CDR1 SGHNT and CDR2 YYREEE (reference sequence).

The chain carries TRBV28 and TRBJ1-1; the D gene is possibly TRBD1 (6 bases). With 3 bases removed from V and 4 bases from J, the gap between germline ends came to 15 bases. This CDR3 is 15 amino acids long. Per the germline V gene, CDR1 is MDHEN and CDR2 is SYDVKM. This chain's CDR3 is CASSFDRGARTEAFF. The CDR3 DNA reads as TGTGCCAGCAGTTTTGATCGGGGGGCGCGCACTGAAGCTTTCTTT.

The rearrangement joins TRBV24-1 to TRBJ2-3, with D perhaps matching TRBD2 (5 bases). Per the germline V gene, CDR1 is KGHDR and CDR2 is SFDVKD. This CDR3 region has 13 residues. The V and J ends lost 5 bases and 4 bases respectively, with 9 bases between them. CDR3 DNA sequence: TGTGCCACCAGTGCGGGGATCGCAGATACGCAGTATTTT. Translation: CATSAGIADTQYF.

This clone was counted a single time. This rearrangement joins TRBV19 to TRBJ2-7, with 8 nucleotides matching TRBD1. The V segment lost 4 bases and the J segment 6 bases; nucleotides outside the gene matches: 5. Per germline, CDR1 LNHDA and CDR2 SQIVND (reference sequence). The CDR3 loop spans 13 amino acids. The CDR3 sequence: CASSRTGMAEQYF. Here the CDR3 DNA reads TGTGCCAGTAGTAGGACAGGGATGGCCGAGCAGTACTTC.

For the CDR3, the DNA is TGTGCCAGTACCCGGGACAGGGGCGCCAATAATCAGCCCCAGCATTTT. Protein product: CASTRDRGANNQPQHF. The V and J genes are TRBV19 and TRBJ1-5; 10 bases match TRBD1. The CDR3 runs to 16 residues. V trimming: 7 bases; J trimming: 4 bases; junction bases outside the gene matches: 10. Germline assignment: CDR1 LNHDA and CDR2 SQIVND (reference sequence).

V and J are TRBV4-3 and TRBJ2-6; D possibly corresponds to TRBD2 (5 bases). Germline loops: CDR1 LGHNA, CDR2 YSLEER. V was clipped by 0 bases and J by 2 bases, with 8 bases between them. The length of the CDR3 is 16 residues. CDR3 nucleotide sequence: TGCGCCAGCAGCCAAGATCCCGGGGCTGGGGCCAACGTCCTGACTTTC. It yields the protein CASSQDPGAGANVLTF.

J is TRBJ2-2 and V is TRBV3-1 (or the pseudogene TRBV3-2), with 10 nucleotides matching TRBD2. This CDR3 spans 14 amino acids. The V gene end was trimmed by 4 bases and the J gene end by 6 bases; junction bases not matched to a gene: 2. Germline V gene lookup returns CDR1 LGHDT and CDR2 YNNKEL (reference sequence). Here the CDR3 reads CASSPLAGAGELFF. Written as DNA, the CDR3 is TGTGCCAGCAGCCCCCTAGCGGGGGCCGGGGAGCTGTTTTTT.

V gene TRBV6-4 combines with J gene TRBJ1-5; possible D gene TRBD1, 5 bases. Germline-derived CDR1 and CDR2 are MRHNA and SNTAGT. Deletions cut 10 bases from V and 8 bases from J, with 18 bases between. The CDR3 totals 13 residues. CDR3 in amino acids: CATNTKRGKPQHF. CDR3 nucleotide sequence: TGTGCCACCAACACGAAAAGGGGAAAGCCCCAGCATTTT.

The count of this clone is one. V usage is TRBV18 and J usage is TRBJ1-6; a possible D gene is TRBD1 (5 bases). The length of the CDR3 is 12 residues. Per germline, CDR1 KGHSH and CDR2 LQKENI. V was cut by 6 bases and J by 8 bases, with 8 bases left in between. The CDR3 loop is CASSLTDSPLHF. The CDR3, as DNA: TGTGCCAGCTCGCTGACAGATTCACCCCTCCACTTT.

The chain employs TRBV5-6 and TRBJ2-3; a possible D gene is TRBD1 (6 bases). Germline CDR1 and CDR2: SGHDT and YYEEEE. The CDR3 sequence is 13 residues long. The V end lost 3 bases, the J end lost 1 base, and 6 bases lay between the germline ends. The CDR3 nucleotides read TGTGCCAGCAGCTGGACAGGCACAGATACGCAGTATTTT. This encodes CASSWTGTDTQYF.

The table lists this clone with a few counts. V gene TRBV3-1 (or the pseudogene TRBV3-2) combines with J gene TRBJ1-6; the D gene is possibly TRBD1 (5 bases). The CDR3 runs 14 residues. Germline-derived CDR1 and CDR2 are LGHDT and YNNKEL (reference sequence). Trimming took 2 bases from V and 14 from J, leaving 16 bases between them. For the CDR3, the DNA is TGTGCCAGCAGCCAAAGGGACGCCTTATTAACCCTCCACTTT. Its protein is CASSQRDALLTLHF.

V is TRBV24-1 and J is TRBJ2-5; TRBD2 agrees at 11 bases. The CDR3 is 17 amino acids. J was trimmed by 4 bases and V by 3 bases; bases with no gene match: 9. CDR1 is KGHDR, CDR2 SFDVKD, per germline. CDR3 in DNA: TGTGCCACCAGTGATCCCCTGGGGGGGACTAGCGGAGAGACCCAGTACTTC. Translating gives CATSDPLGGTSGETQYF.

V is TRBV19 and J is TRBJ2-6; 12 bases match TRBD2. The CDR3 has 18 residues. The V gene's germline CDR1 is LNHDA and CDR2 SQIVND (reference sequence). With V trimmed by 6 bases and J by 0 bases, 6 bases remained unmatched. The DNA for the CDR3 is TGTGCCAGTAGACCCGGACTAGCGGGGAGCTCTGGGGCCAACGTCCTGACTTTC. Protein: CASRPGLAGSSGANVLTF.

The genes are TRBV28 and TRBJ1-1, with unresolved D. In germline, CDR1 is MDHEN, CDR2 SYDVKM. This CDR3 comprises 14 residues. The germline V and J ends were trimmed by 2 bases and 1 base, with 8 bases remaining between them. The CDR3 DNA follows: TGTGCCAGCAGTTTAATCCAGAGGAACACTGAAGCTTTCTTT. It encodes CASSLIQRNTEAFF. The whole variable domain, filled in from reference TRBV28 and TRBJ1-1, reads DVKVTQSSRYLVKRTGEKVFLECVQDMDHENMFWYRQDPGLGLRLIYFSYDVKMKEKGDIPEGYSVSREKKERFSLILESASTNQTSMYLCASSLIQRNTEAFFGQGTRLTVV.

The gene calls are TRBV10-3 and TRBJ1-5, with 7 bases that match TRBD1. From germline, CDR1 is ENHRY and CDR2 SYGVKD. The CDR3 loop spans 16 amino acids. The J segment lost 6 bases and the V segment lost 0 bases, leaving 8 bases of the junction unmatched. CDR3 in amino acids: CAISESTLAGGQPQHF. The CDR3 DNA sequence: TGTGCCATCAGTGAGTCGACTTTGGCAGGGGGTCAGCCCCAGCATTTT.

The genes are TRBV5-5 and TRBJ2-7, with 7 positions matching TRBD1. J gave up 1 base and V 0 bases, and 4 bases lay outside the gene matches. Germline CDR1 SGHKS, CDR2 YYEKEE (reference sequence). The CDR3 extends over 15 amino acids. DNA of the CDR3: TGTGCCAGCAGCTTGGGGGGACAGAATTCCTACGAGCAGTACTTC. It is translated as CASSLGGQNSYEQYF. Looking up the rest from reference TRBV5-5 and TRBJ2-7 gives the full variable domain: DAGVTQSPTHLIKTRGQQVTLRCSPISGHKSVSWYQQVLGQGPQFIFQYYEKEERGRGNFPDRFSARQFPNYSSELNVNALLLGDSALYLCASSLGGQNSYEQYFGPGTRLTVT.

The CDR3 bases are TGTGCCAGCAGCTTAGTTTTAGCGGGGGCCGGCGGGGAGCTGTTTTTT. It is translated as CASSLVLAGAGGELFF. The chain is built from TRBV7-6 and TRBJ2-2, with TRBD2 matching 9 bases. V was clipped by 1 base and J by 7 bases; unmatched bases: 7. The germline gives CDR1 SGHVS, CDR2 FNYEAQ. The CDR3 consists of 16 residues. The full variable domain, completed using reference TRBV7-6 and TRBJ2-2, is GAGVSQSPRYKVTKRGQDVALRCDPISGHVSLYWYRQALGQGPEFLTYFNYEAQQDKSGLPNDRFSAERPEGSISTLTIQRTEQRDSAMYRCASSLVLAGAGGELFFGEGSRLTVL.

The chain's CDR3 is CASSQATGAGYTF. CDR3 nucleotide sequence: TGTGCCAGCAGCCAAGCTACAGGGGCTGGCTACACCTTC. The V and J genes are TRBV3-1 (or the pseudogene TRBV3-2) and TRBJ1-2, with 7 bases that match TRBD1. CDR3 length equals 13 residues. The germline CDR1 and CDR2 sequences are LGHDT and YNNKEL (reference sequence). V dropped 1 base and J dropped 7; count of bases not matched to a gene: 3.

The chain couples TRBV3-1 (or the pseudogene TRBV3-2) to TRBJ2-2, with 7 nucleotides matching TRBD2. The V segment lost 3 bases and the J segment 1 base; nucleotides outside the gene matches: 5. This CDR3 comprises 16 residues. Germline values: CDR1 LGHDT, CDR2 YNNKEL (reference sequence). The CDR3 loop is CASSQTGLMNTGELFF. CDR3 bases: TGTGCCAGCAGCCAGACGGGACTAATGAACACCGGGGAGCTGTTTTTT.

The CDR3: CASSRGRTGYTF. The CDR3 nucleotides read TGTGCCAGTAGTAGGGGGCGCACTGGCTACACCTTC. The chain uses TRBV19 and TRBJ1-2; tentative D call: TRBD1 (6 bases). The CDR3 loop spans 12 amino acids. Germline loops: CDR1 LNHDA, CDR2 SQIVND (reference sequence). The germline V and J ends were trimmed by 4 bases and 7 bases, with 10 bases remaining between them.

J is TRBJ1-1 and V is TRBV5-1; 8 positions agree with TRBD1. Trimming took 7 bases from V and 3 from J; bases not matched to a gene: 5. The germline CDR1 and CDR2 sequences are SGHRS and YFSETQ. This CDR3 contains 13 residues. CDR3 residues: CASLGQGDTEAFF. CDR3 DNA: TGCGCCAGCCTTGGACAGGGTGACACTGAAGCTTTCTTT.